The sequence of this T cell receptor beta chain was determined in a study of T-cell reconstitution after alpha-beta-depleted transplantation in children. Study-level findings and limits: When one year had passed after transplant, most T-cell counts and diversity came from newly produced T cells.

TCRbeta library construction was performed incorporating unique molecular identifiers. TCRdb called the PCR reads again in MiXCR, with one record for every CDR3 protein. In the table there are 44,000 or so distinct CDR3 sequences, approximately 9.2% of which are singletons. This clonotype has ten or more counts. Its specificity is not known. Per germline, CDR1 MNHEY and CDR2 SMNVEV (reference sequence). The CDR3 runs to 14 residues. V gave up 3 bases and J gave up 5 bases, with 13 bases separating them. The clonotype comes from a male patient aged 2 to 9 who had a stem cell transplant for chronic granulomatous disease, so the T cells may come from the graft donor. The starting material was PBMCs, mostly from graft donor cells, obtained 60 days after TCRalphabeta/CD19-depleted stem cell transplant. V is TRBV27 and J is TRBJ1-1, with no clear D. The CDR3 here is CASSFRNRGTEAFF. As DNA, the CDR3 is TGTGCCAGCAGTTTCCGGAACCGAGGAACTGAAGCTTTCTTT.